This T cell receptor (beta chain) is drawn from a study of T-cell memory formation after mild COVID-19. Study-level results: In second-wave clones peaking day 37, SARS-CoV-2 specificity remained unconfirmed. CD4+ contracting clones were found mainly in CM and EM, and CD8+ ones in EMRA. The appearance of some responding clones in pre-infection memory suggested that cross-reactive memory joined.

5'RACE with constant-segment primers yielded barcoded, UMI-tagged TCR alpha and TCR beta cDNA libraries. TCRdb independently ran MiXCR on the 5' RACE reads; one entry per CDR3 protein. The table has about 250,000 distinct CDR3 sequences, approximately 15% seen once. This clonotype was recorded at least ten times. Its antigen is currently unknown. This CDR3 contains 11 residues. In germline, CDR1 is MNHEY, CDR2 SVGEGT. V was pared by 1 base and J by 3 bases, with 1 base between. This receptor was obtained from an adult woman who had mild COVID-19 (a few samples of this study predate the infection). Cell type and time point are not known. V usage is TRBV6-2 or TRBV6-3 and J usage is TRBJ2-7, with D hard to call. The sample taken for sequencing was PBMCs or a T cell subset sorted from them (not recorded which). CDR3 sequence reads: CASSYFYEQYF. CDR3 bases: TGTGCCAGCAGTTACTTCTACGAGCAGTACTTC.